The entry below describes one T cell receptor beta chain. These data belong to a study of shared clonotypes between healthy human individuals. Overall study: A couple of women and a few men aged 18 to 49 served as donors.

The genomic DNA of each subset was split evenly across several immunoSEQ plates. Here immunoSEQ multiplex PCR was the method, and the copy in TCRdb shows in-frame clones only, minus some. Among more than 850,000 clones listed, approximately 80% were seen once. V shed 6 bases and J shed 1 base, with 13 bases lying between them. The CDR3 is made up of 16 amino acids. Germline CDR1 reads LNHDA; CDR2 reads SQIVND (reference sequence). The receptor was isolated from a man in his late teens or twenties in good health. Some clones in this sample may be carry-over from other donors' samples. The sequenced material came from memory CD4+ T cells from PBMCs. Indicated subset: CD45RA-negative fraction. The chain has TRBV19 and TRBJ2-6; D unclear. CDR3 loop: CASSLPPMSGANVLTF. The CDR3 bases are TGTGCCAGTAGCCTCCCTCCTATGTCTGGGGCCAACGTCCTGACTTTC.